This TCR beta chain is from a study of T cells in tuberculosis. This table comes from immunoSEQ multiplex PCR, and its TCRdb copy is limited to in-frame clones, with some not included. The table has over 30,000 clones, 93% seen once. Deletions cut 0 bases from V and 0 bases from J, with 14 bases between. CDR1 and CDR2 from the germline V gene are MGHRA and YSYEKL. CDR3 length: 17 residues. Time point given: new active TB diagnosis, blood taken before or within 7 days of starting treatment. The chain combines TRBV4-1 with TRBJ1-1; weak D call: TRBD1 (6 bases). The receptor was derived from an adult with tuberculosis. The sequencing here drew on PBMCs, taken at tuberculosis diagnosis. The DNA of the CDR3 is TGCGCCAGCAGCCAAGAAGACCAGGACAGAATGAACACTGAAGCTTTCTTT. It specifies CASSQEDQDRMNTEAFF.